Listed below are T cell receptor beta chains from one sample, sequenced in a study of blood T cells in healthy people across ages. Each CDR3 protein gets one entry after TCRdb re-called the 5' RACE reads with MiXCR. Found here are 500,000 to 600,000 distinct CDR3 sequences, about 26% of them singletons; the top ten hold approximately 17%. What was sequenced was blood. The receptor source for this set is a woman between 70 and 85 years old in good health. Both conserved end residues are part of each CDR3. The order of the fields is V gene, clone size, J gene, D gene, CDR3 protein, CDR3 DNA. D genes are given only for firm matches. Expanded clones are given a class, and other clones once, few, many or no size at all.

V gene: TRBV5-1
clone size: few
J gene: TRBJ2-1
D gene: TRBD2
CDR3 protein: CASSLAGGLPYNEQFF
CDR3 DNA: TGCGCCAGCAGCTTGGCGGGGGGGCTTCCCTACAATGAGCAGTTCTTC

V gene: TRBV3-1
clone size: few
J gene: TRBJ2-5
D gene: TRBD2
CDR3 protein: CASSTSGGKTQYF
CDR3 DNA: TGTGCCAGCAGCACTAGCGGGGGTAAGACCCAGTACTTC

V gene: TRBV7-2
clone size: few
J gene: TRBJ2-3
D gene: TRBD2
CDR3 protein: CASSLVLAGTETDTQYF
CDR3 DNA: TGTGCCAGCAGCTTAGTACTAGCGGGGACGGAAACAGATACGCAGTATTTT

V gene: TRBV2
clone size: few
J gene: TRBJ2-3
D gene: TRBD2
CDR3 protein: CASSDDSGGADTQYF
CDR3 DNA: TGTGCTAGCAGTGACGACAGCGGGGGGGCGGATACGCAGTATTTT

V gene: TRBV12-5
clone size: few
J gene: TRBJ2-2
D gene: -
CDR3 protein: CASARWRGGTTGELFF
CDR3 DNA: TGTGCTAGTGCACGCTGGAGGGGGGGCACTACCGGGGAGCTGTTTTTT

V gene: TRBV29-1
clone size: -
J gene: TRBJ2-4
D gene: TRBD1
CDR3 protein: CSVVGQGGESAKNIQYF
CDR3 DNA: TGCAGCGTTGTGGGACAGGGGGGGGAGTCAGCCAAAAACATTCAGTACTTC

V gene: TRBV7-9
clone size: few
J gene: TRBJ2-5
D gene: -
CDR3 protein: CASREWGEIQETQYF
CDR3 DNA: TGTGCCAGCAGAGAATGGGGCGAGATCCAAGAGACCCAGTACTTC

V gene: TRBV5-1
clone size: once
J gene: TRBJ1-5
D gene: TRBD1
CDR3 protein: CASSLQGADNQPQHF
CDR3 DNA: TGCGCCAGCAGCTTACAGGGGGCGGACAATCAGCCCCAGCATTTT

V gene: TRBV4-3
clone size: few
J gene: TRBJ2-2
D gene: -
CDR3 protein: CASSQDQNTGELFF
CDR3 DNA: TGCGCCAGCAGCCAAGACCAGAACACCGGGGAGCTGTTTTTT

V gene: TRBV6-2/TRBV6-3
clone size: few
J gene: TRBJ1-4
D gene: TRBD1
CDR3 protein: CASSLPRDRVREKLFF
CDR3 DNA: TGTGCCAGCAGTCTCCCCCGGGACAGGGTCCGCGAAAAACTGTTTTTT

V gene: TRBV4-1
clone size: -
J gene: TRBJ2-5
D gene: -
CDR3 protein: CASSQDYRGTWSETQYF
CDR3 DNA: TGCGCCAGCAGCCAAGATTACCGCGGGACGTGGTCTGAGACCCAGTACTTC

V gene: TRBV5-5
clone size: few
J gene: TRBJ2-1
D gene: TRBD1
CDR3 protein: CASSTGTASYNEQFF
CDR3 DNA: TGTGCCAGCAGCACCGGGACAGCCTCCTACAATGAGCAGTTCTTC

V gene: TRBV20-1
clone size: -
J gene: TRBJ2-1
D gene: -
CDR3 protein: CSASAGRGEQFF
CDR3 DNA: TGCAGTGCTAGCGCCGGCCGCGGTGAGCAGTTCTTC

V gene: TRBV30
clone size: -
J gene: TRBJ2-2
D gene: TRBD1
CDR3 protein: CAWTRQGDGEPFF
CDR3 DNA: TGTGCCTGGACCCGACAGGGGGACGGGGAGCCGTTTTTT

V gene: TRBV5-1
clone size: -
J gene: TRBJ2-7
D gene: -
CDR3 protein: CASSLFGVGEQYF
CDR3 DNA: TGCGCCAGCAGCTTGTTCGGGGTAGGCGAGCAGTACTTC

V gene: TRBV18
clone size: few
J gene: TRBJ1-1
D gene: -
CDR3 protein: CASSPDLFGMNTEAFF
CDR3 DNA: TGTGCCAGCTCACCGGACCTCTTCGGAATGAACACTGAAGCTTTCTTT

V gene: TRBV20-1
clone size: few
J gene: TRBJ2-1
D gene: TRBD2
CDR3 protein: CSVPGLGDNEQFF
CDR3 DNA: TGCAGTGTGCCGGGACTAGGGGACAATGAGCAGTTCTTC

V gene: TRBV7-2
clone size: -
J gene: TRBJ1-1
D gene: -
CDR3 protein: CASSLLQAGNTEAFF
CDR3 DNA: TGTGCCAGCAGCTTATTACAGGCCGGGAACACTGAAGCTTTCTTT

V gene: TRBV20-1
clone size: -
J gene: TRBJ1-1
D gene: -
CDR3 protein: CSAGPWGTEAFF
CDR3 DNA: TGCAGTGCTGGACCCTGGGGCACTGAAGCCTTCTTT

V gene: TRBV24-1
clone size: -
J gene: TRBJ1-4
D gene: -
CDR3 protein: CATSDGPDEKLFF
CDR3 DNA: TGTGCCACCAGTGACGGACCGGATGAAAAACTGTTTTTT

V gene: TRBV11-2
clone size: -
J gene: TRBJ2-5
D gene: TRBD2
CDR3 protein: CASSTRTSNQETQYF
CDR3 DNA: TGTGCCAGCAGCACCCGGACTAGTAACCAAGAGACCCAGTACTTC

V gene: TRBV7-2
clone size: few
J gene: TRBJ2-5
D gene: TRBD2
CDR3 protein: CASSLAVAAGGRETQYF
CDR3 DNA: TGTGCCAGCAGCTTAGCGGTGGCGGCGGGGGGGCGAGAGACCCAGTACTTC

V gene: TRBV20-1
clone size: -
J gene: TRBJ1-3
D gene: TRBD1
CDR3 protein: CSASDRASSGNTIYF
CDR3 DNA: TGCAGTGCTAGCGACAGGGCTTCCTCTGGAAACACCATATATTTT

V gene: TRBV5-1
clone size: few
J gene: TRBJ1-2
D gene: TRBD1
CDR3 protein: CASSLVVPTGGVGYTF
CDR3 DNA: TGCGCCAGCAGCTTGGTGGTCCCGACAGGGGGCGTTGGCTACACCTTC

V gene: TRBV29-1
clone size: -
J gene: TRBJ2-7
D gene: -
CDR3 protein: CSVDGDTTYEQYF
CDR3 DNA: TGCAGCGTGGATGGGGACACCACCTACGAGCAGTACTTC

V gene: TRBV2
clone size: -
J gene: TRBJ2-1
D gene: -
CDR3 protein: CASSEIGPTSSYNEQFF
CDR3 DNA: TGTGCCAGCAGTGAAATAGGTCCCACTAGCTCCTACAATGAGCAGTTCTTC

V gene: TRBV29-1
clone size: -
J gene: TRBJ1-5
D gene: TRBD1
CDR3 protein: CSAGQGPGGNQPQHF
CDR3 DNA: TGCAGCGCCGGACAGGGCCCAGGGGGCAATCAGCCCCAGCATTTT

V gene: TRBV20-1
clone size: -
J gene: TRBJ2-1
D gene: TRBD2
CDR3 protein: CSARDSGGQFF
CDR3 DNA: TGCAGTGCTAGAGATAGCGGGGGGCAGTTCTTC

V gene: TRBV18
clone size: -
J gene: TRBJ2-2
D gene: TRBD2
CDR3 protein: CASSPRGGIPNTGELFF
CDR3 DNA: TGTGCCAGCTCACCACGCGGGGGGATACCGAACACCGGGGAGCTGTTTTTT

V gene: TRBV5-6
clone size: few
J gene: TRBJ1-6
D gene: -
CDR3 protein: CASSLSAGANYNSPLHF
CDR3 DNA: TGTGCCAGCAGCTTGTCCGCGGGGGCTAACTATAATTCACCCCTCCACTTT

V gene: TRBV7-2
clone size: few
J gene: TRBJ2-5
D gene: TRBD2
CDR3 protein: CASSSEGTTPQTQYF
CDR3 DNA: TGTGCCAGCAGCTCAGAAGGGACTACCCCGCAGACCCAGTACTTC

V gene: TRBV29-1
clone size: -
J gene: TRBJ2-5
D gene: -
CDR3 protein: CSALDTGAQETQYF
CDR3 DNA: TGCAGCGCTCTCGACACAGGAGCCCAAGAGACCCAGTACTTC

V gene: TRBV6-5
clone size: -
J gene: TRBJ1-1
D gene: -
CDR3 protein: CASSYEGWSTEAFF
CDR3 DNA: TGTGCCAGCAGTTACGAGGGATGGAGCACTGAAGCTTTCTTT

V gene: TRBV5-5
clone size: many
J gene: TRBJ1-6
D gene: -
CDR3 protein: CASSLLGQSSYNSPLHF
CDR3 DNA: TGTGCCAGCAGCTTGTTAGGACAGAGCTCCTATAATTCACCCCTCCACTTT

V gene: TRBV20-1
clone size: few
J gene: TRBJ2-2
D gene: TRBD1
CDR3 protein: CSASPRDRGLTGELFF
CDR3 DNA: TGCAGTGCTAGTCCTCGGGACAGGGGTCTTACCGGGGAGCTGTTTTTT

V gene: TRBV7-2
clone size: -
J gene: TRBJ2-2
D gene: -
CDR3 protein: CASSFNPLSTGELFF
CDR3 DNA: TGTGCCAGCAGCTTCAATCCGCTAAGCACCGGGGAGCTGTTTTTT

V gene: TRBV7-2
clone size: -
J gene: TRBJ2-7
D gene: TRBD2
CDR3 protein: CASSLVGLETYEQYF
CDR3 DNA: TGTGCCAGCAGCTTGGTGGGACTAGAAACCTACGAGCAGTACTTC

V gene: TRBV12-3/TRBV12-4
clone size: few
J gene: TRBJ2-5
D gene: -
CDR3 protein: CASSFRGQTQYF
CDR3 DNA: TGTGCCAGCAGTTTTCGGGGGCAGACCCAGTACTTC

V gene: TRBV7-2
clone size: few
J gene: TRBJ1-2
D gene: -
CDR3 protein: CASSLGLGWVTF
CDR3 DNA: TGTGCCAGCAGCTTAGGTCTCGGGTGGGTAACCTTC

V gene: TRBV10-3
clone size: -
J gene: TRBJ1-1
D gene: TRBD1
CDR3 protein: CATRQGPTNTEAFF
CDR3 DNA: TGTGCCACACGACAGGGGCCAACGAACACTGAAGCTTTCTTT

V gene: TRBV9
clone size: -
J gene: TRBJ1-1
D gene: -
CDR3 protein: CASSASRNTEAFF
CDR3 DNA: TGTGCCAGCAGCGCCTCCCGGAACACTGAAGCTTTCTTT

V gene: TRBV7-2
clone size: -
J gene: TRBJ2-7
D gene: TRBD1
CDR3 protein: CASQTGGSVGQYF
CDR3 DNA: TGTGCCAGCCAAACAGGGGGCAGCGTTGGGCAGTACTTC

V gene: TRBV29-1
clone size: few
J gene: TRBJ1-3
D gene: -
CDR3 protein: CSVSGTDGNTIYF
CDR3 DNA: TGCAGCGTCTCCGGGACGGATGGAAACACCATATATTTT

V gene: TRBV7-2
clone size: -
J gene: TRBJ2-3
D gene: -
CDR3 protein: CASSLTWDTQYF
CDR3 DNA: TGTGCCAGCAGCTTGACGTGGGATACGCAGTATTTT

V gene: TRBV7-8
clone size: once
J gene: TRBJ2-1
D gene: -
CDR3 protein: CASSLGGGLAESSYNEQFF
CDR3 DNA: TGTGCCAGCAGCTTAGGAGGGGGGCTAGCGGAAAGCTCCTACAATGAGCAGTTCTTC

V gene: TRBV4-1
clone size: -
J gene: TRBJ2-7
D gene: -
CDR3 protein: CASSHGGSGTSYEQYF
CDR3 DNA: TGCGCCAGCAGCCATGGGGGCTCAGGTACTTCCTACGAGCAGTACTTC

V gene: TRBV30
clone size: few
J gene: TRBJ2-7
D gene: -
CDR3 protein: CAWSSLASQYF
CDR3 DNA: TGTGCCTGGAGTTCCCTAGCGTCGCAGTACTTC

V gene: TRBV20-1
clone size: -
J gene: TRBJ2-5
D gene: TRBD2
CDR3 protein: CSARDPSGGPQETQYF
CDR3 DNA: TGCAGTGCTAGAGATCCCAGCGGGGGGCCTCAAGAGACCCAGTACTTC

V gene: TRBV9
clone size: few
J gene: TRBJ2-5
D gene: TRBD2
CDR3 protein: CASSGPLRGVVQETQYF
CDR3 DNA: TGTGCCAGCAGCGGTCCCCTTCGGGGGGTCGTTCAAGAGACCCAGTACTTC

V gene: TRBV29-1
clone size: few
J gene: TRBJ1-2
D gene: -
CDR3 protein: CSDRTVNYGYTF
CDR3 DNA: TGCAGCGATCGGACAGTTAACTATGGCTACACCTTC

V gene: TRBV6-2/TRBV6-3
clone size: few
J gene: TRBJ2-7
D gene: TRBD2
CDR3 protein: CASRPSGGQGGEQYF
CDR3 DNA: TGTGCCAGCAGACCTAGCGGGGGGCAAGGTGGCGAGCAGTACTTC

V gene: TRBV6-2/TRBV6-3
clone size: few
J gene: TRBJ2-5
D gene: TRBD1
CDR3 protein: CASRRTGGGKTQYF
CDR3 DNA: TGTGCCAGCAGGCGCACAGGGGGTGGAAAGACCCAGTACTTC

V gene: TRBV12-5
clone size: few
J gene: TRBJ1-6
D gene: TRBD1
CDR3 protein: CASGSGQDNSPLHF
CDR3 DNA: TGTGCTAGTGGTTCGGGACAGGACAATTCACCCCTCCACTTT

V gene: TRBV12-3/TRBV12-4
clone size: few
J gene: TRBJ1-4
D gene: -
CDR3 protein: CASRGDHTTNEKLFF
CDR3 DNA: TGTGCCAGCCGGGGGGACCATACAACTAATGAAAAACTGTTTTTT

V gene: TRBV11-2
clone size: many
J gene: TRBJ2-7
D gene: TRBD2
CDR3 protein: CASSLDGLAYEQYF
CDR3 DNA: TGTGCCAGCAGCTTAGATGGACTAGCCTACGAGCAGTACTTC

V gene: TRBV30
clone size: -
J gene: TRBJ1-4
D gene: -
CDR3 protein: CAWSLGLGLEKLFF
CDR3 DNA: TGTGCCTGGAGCCTAGGGCTCGGGTTGGAAAAGCTGTTTTTT